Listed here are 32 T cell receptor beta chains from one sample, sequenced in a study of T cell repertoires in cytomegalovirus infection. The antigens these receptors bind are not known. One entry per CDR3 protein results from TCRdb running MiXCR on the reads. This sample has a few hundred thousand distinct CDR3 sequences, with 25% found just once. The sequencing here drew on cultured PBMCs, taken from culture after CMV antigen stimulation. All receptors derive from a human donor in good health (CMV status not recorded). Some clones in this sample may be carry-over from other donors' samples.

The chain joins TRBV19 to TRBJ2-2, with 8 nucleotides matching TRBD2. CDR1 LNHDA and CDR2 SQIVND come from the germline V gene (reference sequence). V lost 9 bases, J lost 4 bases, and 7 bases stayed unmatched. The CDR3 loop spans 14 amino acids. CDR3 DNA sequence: TGTGCCAGCAGGGGCCGGGGGGGCACCGGGGAGCTGTTTTTT. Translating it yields CASRGRGGTGELFF.

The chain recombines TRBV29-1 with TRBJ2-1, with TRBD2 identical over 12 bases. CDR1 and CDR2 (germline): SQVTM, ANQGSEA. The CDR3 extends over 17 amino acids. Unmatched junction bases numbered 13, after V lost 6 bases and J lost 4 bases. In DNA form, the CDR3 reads TGCAGCGTACGGACTAGCGGGACCCAAAGATATTACAATGAGCAGTTCTTC. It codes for CSVRTSGTQRYYNEQFF.

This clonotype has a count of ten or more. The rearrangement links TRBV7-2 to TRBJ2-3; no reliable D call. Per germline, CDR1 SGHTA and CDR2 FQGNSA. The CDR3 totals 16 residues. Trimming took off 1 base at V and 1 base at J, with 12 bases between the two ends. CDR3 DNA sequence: TGTGCCAGCAGCTTAGTGGGATTCCAGGGCACAGATACGCAGTATTTT. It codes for CASSLVGFQGTDTQYF.

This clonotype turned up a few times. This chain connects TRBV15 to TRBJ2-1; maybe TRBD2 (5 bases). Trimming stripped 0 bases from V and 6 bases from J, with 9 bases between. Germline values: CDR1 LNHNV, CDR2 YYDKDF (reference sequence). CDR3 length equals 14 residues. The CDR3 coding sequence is TGTGCCACCAGCAGAGATCTCGGGGTCAATGAGCAGTTCTTC. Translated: CATSRDLGVNEQFF.

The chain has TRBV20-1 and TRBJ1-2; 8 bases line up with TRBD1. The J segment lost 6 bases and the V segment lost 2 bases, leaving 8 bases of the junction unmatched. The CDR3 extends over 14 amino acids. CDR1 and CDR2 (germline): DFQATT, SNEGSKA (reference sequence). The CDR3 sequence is CSARTDRAVNGYTF. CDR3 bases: TGCAGTGCTAGAACGGACAGGGCCGTGAATGGCTACACCTTC.

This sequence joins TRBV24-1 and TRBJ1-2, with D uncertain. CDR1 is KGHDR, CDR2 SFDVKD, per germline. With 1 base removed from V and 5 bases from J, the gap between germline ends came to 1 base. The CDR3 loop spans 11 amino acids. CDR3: CATSDFYGYTF. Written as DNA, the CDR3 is TGTGCCACCAGTGATTTTTATGGCTACACCTTC.

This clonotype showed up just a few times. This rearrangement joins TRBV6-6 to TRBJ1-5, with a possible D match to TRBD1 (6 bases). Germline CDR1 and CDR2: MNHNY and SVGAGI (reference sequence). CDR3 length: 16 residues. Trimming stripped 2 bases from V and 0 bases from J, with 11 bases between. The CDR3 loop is CASSYGGLDSNQPQHF. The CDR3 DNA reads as TGTGCCAGCAGTTACGGGGGGCTGGATAGCAATCAGCCCCAGCATTTT.

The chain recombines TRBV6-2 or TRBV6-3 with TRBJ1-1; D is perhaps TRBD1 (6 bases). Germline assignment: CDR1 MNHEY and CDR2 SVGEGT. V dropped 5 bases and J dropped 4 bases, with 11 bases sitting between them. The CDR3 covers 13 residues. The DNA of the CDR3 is TGTGCCAGCAGTAGGACAGACCGCACTGAAGCTTTCTTT. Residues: CASSRTDRTEAFF.

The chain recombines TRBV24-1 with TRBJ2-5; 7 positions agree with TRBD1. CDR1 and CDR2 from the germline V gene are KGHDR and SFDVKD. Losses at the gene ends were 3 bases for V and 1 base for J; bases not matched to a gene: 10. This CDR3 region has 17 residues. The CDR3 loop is CATSDRGQTLTQETQYF. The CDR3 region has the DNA TGTGCCACCAGTGATCGGGGACAGACTCTTACCCAAGAGACCCAGTACTTC.

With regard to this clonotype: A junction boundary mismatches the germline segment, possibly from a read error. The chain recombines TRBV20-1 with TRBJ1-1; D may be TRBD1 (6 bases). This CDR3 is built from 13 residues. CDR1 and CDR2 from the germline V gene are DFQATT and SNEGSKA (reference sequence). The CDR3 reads CIARGTLNTEAFF. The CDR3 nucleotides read TGCATTGCTCGGGGGACATTAAACACTGAAGCTTTCTTT.

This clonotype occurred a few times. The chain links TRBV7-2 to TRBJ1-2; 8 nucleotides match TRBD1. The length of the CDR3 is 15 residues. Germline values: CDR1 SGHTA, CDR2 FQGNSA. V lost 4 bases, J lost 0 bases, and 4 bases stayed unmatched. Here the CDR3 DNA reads TGTGCCAGCAGCTCTCAGGGGGCAGCTAACTATGGCTACACCTTC. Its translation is CASSSQGAANYGYTF.

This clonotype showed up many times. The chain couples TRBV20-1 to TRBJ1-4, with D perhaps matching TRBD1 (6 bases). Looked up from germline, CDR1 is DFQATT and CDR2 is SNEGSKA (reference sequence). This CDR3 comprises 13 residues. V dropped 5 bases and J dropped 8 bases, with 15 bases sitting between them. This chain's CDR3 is CSAEEQTGEKLFF. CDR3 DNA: TGCAGTGCTGAGGAGCAGACAGGCGAAAAACTGTTTTTT.

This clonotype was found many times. CDR3 sequence reads: CASSPGPGNTEAFF. CDR3 nucleotide sequence: TGTGCCAGCAGCCCGGGACCAGGGAACACTGAAGCTTTCTTT. The J gene is TRBJ1-1, the V gene TRBV7-2, with D tentatively TRBD1 (5 bases). Trimming stripped 5 bases from V and 1 base from J, with 11 bases between. This CDR3 region has 14 residues. Germline V gene data show CDR1 as SGHTA and CDR2 as FQGNSA.

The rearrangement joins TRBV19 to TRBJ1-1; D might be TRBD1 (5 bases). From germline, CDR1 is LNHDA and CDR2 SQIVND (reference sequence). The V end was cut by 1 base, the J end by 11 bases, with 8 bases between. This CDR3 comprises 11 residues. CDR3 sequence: CASSIVGGAFF. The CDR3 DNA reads TGTGCCAGTAGTATAGTCGGGGGGGCTTTCTTT. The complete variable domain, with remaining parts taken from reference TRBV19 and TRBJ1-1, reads DGGITQSPKYLFRKEGQNVTLSCEQNLNHDAMYWYRQDPGQGLRLIYYSQIVNDFQKGDIAEGYSVSREKKESFPLTVTSAQKNPTAFYLCASSIVGGAFFGQGTRLTVV.

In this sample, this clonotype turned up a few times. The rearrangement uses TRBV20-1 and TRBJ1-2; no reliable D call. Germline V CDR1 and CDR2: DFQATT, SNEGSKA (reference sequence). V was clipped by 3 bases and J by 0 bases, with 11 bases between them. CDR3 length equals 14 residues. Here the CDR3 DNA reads TGCAGTGCTAGTGGGCAGGCGACTAACTATGGCTACACCTTC. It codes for CSASGQATNYGYTF.

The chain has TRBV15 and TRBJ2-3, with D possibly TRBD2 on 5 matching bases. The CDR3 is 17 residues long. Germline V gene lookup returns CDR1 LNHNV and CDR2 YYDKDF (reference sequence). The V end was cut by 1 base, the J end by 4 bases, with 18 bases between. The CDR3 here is CATSRAQRLSTPDTQYF. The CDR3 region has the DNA TGTGCCACCAGCAGAGCGCAGCGGTTGAGCACACCAGATACGCAGTATTTT.

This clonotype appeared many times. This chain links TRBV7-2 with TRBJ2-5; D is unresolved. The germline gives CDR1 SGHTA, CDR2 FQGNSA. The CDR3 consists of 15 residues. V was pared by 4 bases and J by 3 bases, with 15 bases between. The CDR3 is CASSSTRVPKETQYF. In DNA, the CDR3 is TGTGCCAGCAGCTCTACTCGCGTGCCTAAAGAGACCCAGTACTTC.

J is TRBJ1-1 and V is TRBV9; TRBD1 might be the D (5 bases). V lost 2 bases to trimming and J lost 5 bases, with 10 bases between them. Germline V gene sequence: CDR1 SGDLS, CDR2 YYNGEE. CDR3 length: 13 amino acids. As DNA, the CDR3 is TGTGCCAGCAGCGTTCAAGGGGCTACTGAAGCTTTCTTT. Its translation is CASSVQGATEAFF. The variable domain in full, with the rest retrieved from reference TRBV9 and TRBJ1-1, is DSGVTQTPKHLITATGQRVTLRCSPRSGDLSVYWYQQSLDQGLQFLIQYYNGEERAKGNILERFSAQQFPDLHSELNLSSLELGDSALYFCASSVQGATEAFFGQGTRLTVV.

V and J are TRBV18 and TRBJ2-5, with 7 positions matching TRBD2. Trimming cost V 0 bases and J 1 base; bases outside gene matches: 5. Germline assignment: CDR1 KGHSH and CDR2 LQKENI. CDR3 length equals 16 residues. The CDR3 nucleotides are TGTGCCAGCTCACCACCTGAGACTAGCCTCCAAGAGACCCAGTACTTC. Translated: CASSPPETSLQETQYF. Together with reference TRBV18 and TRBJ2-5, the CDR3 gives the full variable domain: NAGVMQNPRHLVRRRGQEARLRCSPMKGHSHVYWYRQLPEEGLKFMVYLQKENIIDESGMPKERFSAEFPKEGPSILRIQQVVRGDSAAYFCASSPPETSLQETQYFGPGTRLLVL.

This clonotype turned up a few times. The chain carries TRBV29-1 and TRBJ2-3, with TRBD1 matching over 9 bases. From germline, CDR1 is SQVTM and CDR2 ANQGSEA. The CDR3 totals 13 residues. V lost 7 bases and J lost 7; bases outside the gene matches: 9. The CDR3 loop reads CSAGDGQGNTQYF. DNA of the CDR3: TGCAGCGCCGGCGATGGACAGGGGAATACGCAGTATTTT.

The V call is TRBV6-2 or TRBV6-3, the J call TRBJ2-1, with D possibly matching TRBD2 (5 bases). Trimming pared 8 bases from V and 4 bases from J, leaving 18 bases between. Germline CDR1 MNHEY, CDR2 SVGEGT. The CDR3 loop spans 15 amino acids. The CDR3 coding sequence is TGTGCCAGCTTCCCTAGCCCGTCCCTTTACAATGAGCAGTTCTTC. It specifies CASFPSPSLYNEQFF.

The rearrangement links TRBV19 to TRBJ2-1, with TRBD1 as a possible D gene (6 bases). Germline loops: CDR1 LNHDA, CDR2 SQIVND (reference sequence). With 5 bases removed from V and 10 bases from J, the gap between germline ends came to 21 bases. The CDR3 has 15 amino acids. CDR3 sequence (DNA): TGTGCCAGTAGTCCGGGGCAGGGGCGAGCGTTCGAGCAGTTCTTC. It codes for CASSPGQGRAFEQFF.

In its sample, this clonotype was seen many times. CDR3 amino acids: CASSLGRMGLEQYF. The DNA of the CDR3 is TGTGCCAGCAGCTTAGGACGGATGGGATTGGAGCAGTACTTC. V usage is TRBV7-8 and J usage is TRBJ2-7; D is uncertain. With 1 base removed from V and 7 bases from J, the gap between germline ends came to 14 bases. The CDR3 is 14 amino acids. The germline V gene encodes CDR1 SGHVS and CDR2 FQNEAQ.

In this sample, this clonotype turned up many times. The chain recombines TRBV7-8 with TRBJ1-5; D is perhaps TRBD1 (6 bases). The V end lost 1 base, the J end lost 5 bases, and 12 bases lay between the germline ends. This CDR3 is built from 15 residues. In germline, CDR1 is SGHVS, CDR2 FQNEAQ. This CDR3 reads CASSLVGRGYQPQHF. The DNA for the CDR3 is TGTGCCAGCAGCTTAGTAGGCAGGGGATATCAGCCCCAGCATTTT. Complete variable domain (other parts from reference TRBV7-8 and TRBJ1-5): GAGVSQSPRYKVAKRGQDVALRCDPISGHVSLFWYQQALGQGPEFLTYFQNEAQLDKSGLPSDRFFAERPEGSVSTLKIQRTQQEDSAVYLCASSLVGRGYQPQHFGDGTRLSIL.

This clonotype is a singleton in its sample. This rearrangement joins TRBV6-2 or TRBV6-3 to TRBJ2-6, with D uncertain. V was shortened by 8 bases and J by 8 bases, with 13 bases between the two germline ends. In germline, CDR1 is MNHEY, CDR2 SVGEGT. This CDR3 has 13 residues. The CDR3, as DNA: TGTGCCAGCGGTAAAGACCCCCCCAACGTCCTGACTTTC. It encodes CASGKDPPNVLTF.

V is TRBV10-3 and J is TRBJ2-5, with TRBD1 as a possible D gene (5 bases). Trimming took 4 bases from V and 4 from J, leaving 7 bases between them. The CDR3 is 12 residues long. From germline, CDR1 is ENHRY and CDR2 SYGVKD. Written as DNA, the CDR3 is TGTGCCATCAGTGCCCAGGGAGAGACCCAGTACTTC. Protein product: CAISAQGETQYF.

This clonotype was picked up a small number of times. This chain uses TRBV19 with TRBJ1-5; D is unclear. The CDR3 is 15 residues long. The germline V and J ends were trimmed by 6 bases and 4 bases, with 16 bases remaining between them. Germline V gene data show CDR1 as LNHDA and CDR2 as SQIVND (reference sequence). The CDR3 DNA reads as TGTGCCAGTAGCGGATACGGGTGGGTGAATCAGCCCCAGCATTTT. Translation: CASSGYGWVNQPQHF.

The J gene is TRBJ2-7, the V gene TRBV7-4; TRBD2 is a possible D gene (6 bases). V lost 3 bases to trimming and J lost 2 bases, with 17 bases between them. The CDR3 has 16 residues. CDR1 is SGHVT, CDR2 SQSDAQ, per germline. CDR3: CASSLRLETPAYEQYF. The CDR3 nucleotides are TGTGCCAGCAGCTTGAGACTAGAGACTCCGGCCTACGAGCAGTACTTC.

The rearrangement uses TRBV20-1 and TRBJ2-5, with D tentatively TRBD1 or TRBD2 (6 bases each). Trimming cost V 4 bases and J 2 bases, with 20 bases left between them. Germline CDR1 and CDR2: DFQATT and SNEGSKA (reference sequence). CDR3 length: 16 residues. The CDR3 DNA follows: TGCAGTGCTACCGACGAGGGGGGTCCAGGTCAAGAGACCCAGTACTTC. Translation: CSATDEGGPGQETQYF.

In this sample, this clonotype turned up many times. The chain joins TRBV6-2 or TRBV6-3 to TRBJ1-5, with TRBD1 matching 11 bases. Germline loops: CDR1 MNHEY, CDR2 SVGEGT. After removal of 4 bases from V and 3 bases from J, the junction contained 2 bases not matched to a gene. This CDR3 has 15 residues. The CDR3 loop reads CASSWTGGYNQPQHF. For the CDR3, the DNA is TGTGCCAGCAGTTGGACAGGGGGCTACAATCAGCCCCAGCATTTT.

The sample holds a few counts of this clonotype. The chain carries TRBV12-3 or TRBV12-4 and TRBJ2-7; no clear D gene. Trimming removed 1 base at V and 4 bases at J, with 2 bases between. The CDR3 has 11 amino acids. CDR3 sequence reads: CASSLEYEQYF. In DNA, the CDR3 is TGTGCCAGCAGTTTAGAGTACGAGCAGTACTTC.

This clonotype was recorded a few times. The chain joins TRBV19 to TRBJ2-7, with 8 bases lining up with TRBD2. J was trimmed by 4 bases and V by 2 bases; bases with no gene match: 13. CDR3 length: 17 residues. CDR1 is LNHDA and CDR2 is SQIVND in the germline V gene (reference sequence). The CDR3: CASSIPGISGEFYEQYV. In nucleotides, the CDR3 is TGTGCCAGTAGTATACCCGGTATTAGCGGGGAATTTTACGAGCAGTACGTC.